The 27 T cell receptor beta chains in this list originate from one sample, sequenced in a study of shared clonotypes between healthy human individuals. Using immunoSEQ multiplex PCR, the repertoire was profiled, and TCRdb retains in-frame clones only, with some absent. The sample comprises roughly 510,000 clones, about three quarters of which are singletons, and approximately 12% rests with the top ten. Sequencing was performed on PBMCs. The origin of the receptors is a middle-aged woman in good health. Some clones in this sample may be carry-over from other donors' samples.

The chain employs TRBV5-4 and TRBJ2-7, with D possibly TRBD1 on 6 matching bases. V gave up 4 bases and J gave up 0 bases, with 11 bases separating them. CDR3 length: 14 amino acids. From germline, CDR1 is SGHNT and CDR2 YYREEE (reference sequence). Here the CDR3 DNA reads TGTGCCAGCAGCCGGGACAAGAGCTCCTACGAGCAGTACTTC. Translation gives CASSRDKSSYEQYF. The full variable domain, in which reference TRBV5-4 and TRBJ2-7 provide the parts outside the CDR3, is ETGVTQSPTHLIKTRGQQVTLRCSSQSGHNTVSWYQQALGQGPQFIFQYYREEENGRGNFPPRFSGLQFPNYSSELNVNALELDDSALYLCASSRDKSSYEQYFGPGTRLTVT.

V usage is TRBV5-6 and J usage is TRBJ1-2; maybe TRBD1 (5 bases). Trimming removed 5 bases from V and 5 bases from J, with 19 bases in between. The CDR3 is 15 amino acids. Germline-derived CDR1 and CDR2 are SGHDT and YYEEEE. The chain's CDR3 is CASRMKGRAGYGYTF. The CDR3, as DNA: TGTGCCAGCAGAATGAAGGGGAGGGCTGGGTATGGCTACACCTTC.

The gene calls are TRBV5-6 and TRBJ2-2; 9 nucleotides match TRBD2. The CDR3 extends over 15 amino acids. J lost 4 bases, V lost 5 bases, and 6 bases had no gene match. Per germline, CDR1 SGHDT and CDR2 YYEEEE. DNA for the CDR3: TGTGCCAGCAGTCTTAGCGGGAGTCGCACCGGGGAGCTGTTTTTT. As protein: CASSLSGSRTGELFF.

V and J are TRBV21-1 and TRBJ1-2; the DNA was not compared with TRBD1, the D call given in the table. TRBV21-1 is assigned pseudogene status. This CDR3 contains 16 residues. CDR3 residues: CASSKEQGAFRNGYTF. In nucleotides, the CDR3 is TGTGCCAGCAGCAAAGAACAGGGGGCCTTTAGAAATGGCTACACCTTC.

The chain joins TRBV6-6 to TRBJ1-1; D is uncertain. The CDR3 is 16 residues long. The germline gives CDR1 MNHNY, CDR2 SVGAGI (reference sequence). V lost 3 bases and J 1 base, leaving 15 bases between the germline ends. CDR3 loop: CASSYLPGMRNTEAFF. DNA for the CDR3: TGTGCCAGCAGTTATCTTCCGGGGATGAGGAACACTGAAGCTTTCTTT.

V is TRBV7-2 and J is TRBJ2-7; 9 positions agree with TRBD2. The CDR3 sequence is 14 residues long. Germline values: CDR1 SGHTA, CDR2 FQGNSA. Trimming took 2 bases from V and 3 from J; bases not matched to a gene: 2. The CDR3 DNA follows: TGTGCCAGCAGCTTAATAGCGGGAGACTACGAGCAGTACTTC. This gives the protein CASSLIAGDYEQYF.

V usage is TRBV4-1 and J usage is TRBJ1-4; possibly TRBD1 for D (5 bases). V lost 4 bases, J lost 7 bases, and 13 bases lay in between. The germline CDR1 and CDR2 sequences are MGHRA and YSYEKL. CDR3 length: 14 amino acids. The CDR3: CASSPGQSSEKLFF. CDR3 sequence (DNA): TGCGCCAGCAGCCCCGGACAAAGCAGTGAAAAACTGTTTTTT.

The V call is TRBV6-5, the J call TRBJ2-1; 7 positions match TRBD2. The CDR3 is 14 amino acids. Germline CDR1 reads MNHEY; CDR2 reads SVGAGI. With V trimmed by 6 bases and J by 0 bases, 2 bases remained unmatched. The CDR3: CASSRGSSYNEQFF. The CDR3 bases are TGTGCCAGCAGCCGCGGGAGCTCCTACAATGAGCAGTTCTTC.

This clone has just a few counts. V and J are TRBV6-5 and TRBJ1-2, with a possible D match to TRBD1 (6 bases). The CDR3 runs 13 residues. With 6 bases removed from V and 2 bases from J, the gap between germline ends came to 10 bases. Germline V gives CDR1 MNHEY, CDR2 SVGAGI. CDR3 coding DNA: TGTGCCAGCAGCCTAGGACAGAACTATGGCTACACCTTC. This translates into CASSLGQNYGYTF.

This rearrangement joins TRBV6-5 to TRBJ1-1, with D perhaps TRBD1 (5 bases). The CDR3 loop spans 14 amino acids. Germline CDR1 MNHEY, CDR2 SVGAGI. V gave up 6 bases and J gave up 0 bases, with 11 bases separating them. The DNA for the CDR3 is TGTGCCAGCAGGGTCTTGGGGGTGAACACTGAAGCTTTCTTT. As protein: CASRVLGVNTEAFF.

With regard to this clone: This same CDR3 is encoded by further DNA sequences in the sample. V and J are TRBV27 and TRBJ1-5; D uncertain. There are 13 residues in the CDR3. Trimming removed 5 bases from V and 5 bases from J, with 10 bases in between. Germline V gene data show CDR1 as MNHEY and CDR2 as SMNVEV (reference sequence). The CDR3 DNA is TGTGCCAGCAGTCTCTCCCGGGATCAGCCCCAGCATTTT. Its protein product is CASSLSRDQPQHF.

V and J are TRBV5-1 and TRBJ2-2; D possibly uses TRBD1 or TRBD2 (5 bases each). Germline CDR1 SGHRS, CDR2 YFSETQ. The CDR3 is 14 residues long. V lost 4 bases, J lost 4 bases, and 11 bases lay in between. In nucleotides, the CDR3 is TGCGCCAGCAGCCGGGACCACCCCACCGGGGAGCTGTTTTTT. Encoded protein: CASSRDHPTGELFF.

This chain connects TRBV10-3 to TRBJ1-1; D possibly corresponds to TRBD1 (5 bases). CDR1 and CDR2 from the germline V gene are ENHRY and SYGVKD. The CDR3 runs 14 residues. Trimming shortened V by 4 bases and J by 1 base, and 10 bases separated the two germline ends. The DNA for the CDR3 is TGTGCCATCAGTGTTGGGGCGGGGAACACTGAAGCTTTCTTT. Its protein product is CAISVGAGNTEAFF.

This clone was seen at least ten times. The chain uses TRBV5-1 and TRBJ2-7; either TRBD1 or TRBD2 may supply D (5 bases each). The CDR3 runs to 13 residues. Trimming removed 4 bases from V and 4 bases from J, with 12 bases in between. CDR1 and CDR2 from the germline V gene are SGHRS and YFSETQ. The CDR3 DNA reads TGCGCCAGCAGCCCGGGGACCCTTTACGAGCAGTACTTC. Its protein product is CASSPGTLYEQYF.

This clone was recorded once. The chain carries TRBV28 and TRBJ1-1; TRBD1 is a possible D gene (5 bases). In germline, CDR1 is MDHEN, CDR2 SYDVKM. Deletions cut 6 bases from V and 9 bases from J, with 20 bases between. This CDR3 is built from 14 residues. In DNA, the CDR3 is TGTGCCAGCAGCCTTGCCACAACCCCGGACAAAGCTTTCTTT. Translating gives CASSLATTPDKAFF.

The chain uses TRBV19 and TRBJ2-2; D might be TRBD2 (6 bases). Germline CDR1 LNHDA, CDR2 SQIVND (reference sequence). The V end was cut by 4 bases, the J end by 0 bases, with 6 bases between. The CDR3 covers 14 residues. The CDR3: CASSRGANTGELFF. The CDR3 DNA follows: TGTGCCAGTAGTAGGGGGGCGAACACCGGGGAGCTGTTTTTT.

V gene TRBV29-1 combines with J gene TRBJ2-3; D remains unclear. The CDR3 runs 14 residues. The germline V and J ends were trimmed by 5 bases and 0 bases, with 12 bases remaining between them. Germline CDR1 and CDR2: SQVTM and ANQGSEA. CDR3 region: CSVWLGSSTDTQYF. The DNA for the CDR3 is TGCAGCGTTTGGCTAGGGTCTAGCACAGATACGCAGTATTTT.

The sample holds many counts of this clone. The chain links TRBV19 to TRBJ2-1; D unclear. Deletions cut 5 bases from V and 0 bases from J, with 11 bases between. The germline V gene encodes CDR1 LNHDA and CDR2 SQIVND (reference sequence). The CDR3 is 15 residues long. CDR3 region: CASSFTTNSYNEQFF. CDR3 bases: TGTGCCAGTAGTTTCACTACGAACTCCTACAATGAGCAGTTCTTC.

CDR3 nucleotides: TGTGCCAGCAGCCCTAGGGGGACAGGGGGCACAGATACGCAGTATTTT. Translation gives CASSPRGTGGTDTQYF. J is TRBJ2-3 and V is TRBV7-6; 10 positions match TRBD1. The CDR3 is 16 amino acids. V trimming: 5 bases; J trimming: 1 base; junction bases outside the gene matches: 6. Germline V gene sequence: CDR1 SGHVS, CDR2 FNYEAQ.

This clone was found a few times. V usage is TRBV29-1 and J usage is TRBJ1-1; D not certain. The V gene lost 2 bases and the J gene lost 2 bases, with 15 bases spanning the gap. Germline V CDR1 and CDR2: SQVTM, ANQGSEA. CDR3 length: 15 amino acids. CDR3 residues: CSVERRDLPNTEAFF. Written as DNA, the CDR3 is TGCAGCGTTGAAAGGAGGGATTTACCTAACACTGAAGCTTTCTTT.

This sequence joins TRBV9 and TRBJ2-1; 9 positions agree with TRBD2. The V gene's germline CDR1 is SGDLS and CDR2 YYNGEE. V lost 1 base, J lost 9 bases, and 11 bases stayed unmatched. The CDR3 loop spans 16 amino acids. The CDR3 nucleotides are TGTGCCAGCAGCGTAACCTTCATGGGGACTAGCTCTGAGCAGTTCTTC. As protein: CASSVTFMGTSSEQFF.

The chain joins TRBV4-2 to TRBJ2-5, with D tentatively TRBD1 (6 bases). Trimming took 1 base from V and 5 from J, leaving 8 bases between them. This CDR3 spans 13 amino acids. Germline lookup yields CDR1 LGHNA and CDR2 YNFKEQ. In DNA form, the CDR3 reads TGTGCCAGCAGCCAAGCAGGGGCCGAGACCCAGTACTTC. Encoded protein: CASSQAGAETQYF.

The V call is TRBV2, the J call TRBJ2-5; 13 positions agree with TRBD2. The germline CDR1 and CDR2 sequences are SNHLY and FYNNEI. The CDR3 runs 16 residues. Unmatched junction bases numbered 13, after V lost 8 bases and J lost 7 bases. CDR3 DNA sequence: TGTGCCAGCGGACTAGCGGGAGTTTTAGCTACGGGGACCCAGTACTTC. Translating it yields CASGLAGVLATGTQYF.

The genes are TRBV11-3 and TRBJ2-1; unclear D gene. Germline loops: CDR1 SGHNT, CDR2 YENEEA. Deletions cut 1 base from V and 8 bases from J, with 6 bases between. This CDR3 is built from 12 residues. DNA for the CDR3: TGTGCCAGCAGCTTAGGGTTCGATGAGCAGTTCTTC. Amino acid sequence: CASSLGFDEQFF.

With respect to this clone: The sample holds other DNA sequences that translate to the same CDR3. The V gene is TRBV6-6, the J gene TRBJ2-5; D gene ambiguous. V gave up 0 bases and J gave up 5 bases, with 4 bases separating them. The V gene's germline CDR1 is MNHNY and CDR2 SVGAGI (reference sequence). This CDR3 comprises 12 residues. For the CDR3, the DNA is TGTGCCAGCAGTTACTCGGGGGAGACCCAGTACTTC. Amino acid sequence: CASSYSGETQYF.

The V gene is TRBV2, the J gene TRBJ2-2, with 10 bases identical to TRBD1. Trimming at V came to 3 bases and at J to 7 bases, leaving 11 bases not matched to a gene. Germline V lookup: CDR1 SNHLY, CDR2 FYNNEI. This CDR3 has 17 amino acids. The CDR3 nucleotides read TGTGCCAGCAGTGATTCCCGGGACAGGGGTAAAGGCGGGGAGCTGTTTTTT. This codes for CASSDSRDRGKGGELFF.

The chain has TRBV4-1 and TRBJ1-4; D remains ambiguous. Germline V lookup: CDR1 MGHRA, CDR2 YSYEKL. There are 15 residues in the CDR3. V lost 8 bases and J lost 4, with 17 bases in between. The CDR3 coding sequence is TGCGCCAGCCTAAGAAGTCCTCACCATAATGAAAAACTGTTTTTT. Protein product: CASLRSPHHNEKLFF.